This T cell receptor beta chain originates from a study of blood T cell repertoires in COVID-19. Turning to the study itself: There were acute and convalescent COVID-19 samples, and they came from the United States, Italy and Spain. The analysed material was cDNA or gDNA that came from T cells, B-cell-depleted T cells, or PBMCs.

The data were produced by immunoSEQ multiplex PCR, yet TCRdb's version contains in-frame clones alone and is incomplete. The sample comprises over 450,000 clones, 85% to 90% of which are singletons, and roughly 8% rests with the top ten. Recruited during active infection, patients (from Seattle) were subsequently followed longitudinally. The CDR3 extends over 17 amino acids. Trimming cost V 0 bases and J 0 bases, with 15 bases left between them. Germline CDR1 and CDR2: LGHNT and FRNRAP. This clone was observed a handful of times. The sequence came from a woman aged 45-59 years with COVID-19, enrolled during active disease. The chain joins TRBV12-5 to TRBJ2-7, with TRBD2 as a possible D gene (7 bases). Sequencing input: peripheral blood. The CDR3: CASGLVTRGPSSYEQYF. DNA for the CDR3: TGTGCTAGTGGTTTGGTAACGCGGGGGCCTAGCTCCTACGAGCAGTACTTC.